This T cell receptor beta chain comes out of a study of molecular identifiers for immune sequencing clone quantification. Sorted inputs of roughly 18,000 to 1,100,000 cells, with 10%, 30% or 50% RNA, yielded naive CD8 libraries. This clonotype occurred many times. The ends were cut back, 1 base at V and 4 bases at J, with 8 bases in the middle. The V gene's germline CDR1 is SGDLS and CDR2 YYNGEE. The CDR3 consists of 13 residues. As previously described, bulk TCR libraries were made using listed TCR primers. TCRdb fed the PCR reads into MiXCR, producing one record per CDR3 protein. The sample records roughly 90,000 distinct CDR3 sequences, over 15% being singletons.

This TCR derives from a human donor in good health. Some libraries in this study had Jurkat cell RNA spiked in. V and J are TRBV9 and TRBJ1-1; perhaps TRBD1 as D (6 bases). The specimen sequenced was naive CD8+ T cells from blood, with Jurkat cell RNA spiked in. Described subset: FACS-sorted CD8+CD4-CCR7+CD45RA+ naive T cells. This CDR3 is CASSVTGSTEAFF. CDR3 DNA sequence: TGTGCCAGCAGCGTAACAGGGTCCACTGAAGCTTTCTTT. The entire variable domain, with the rest obtained from reference TRBV9 and TRBJ1-1, is as follows: DSGVTQTPKHLITATGQRVTLRCSPRSGDLSVYWYQQSLDQGLQFLIQYYNGEERAKGNILERFSAQQFPDLHSELNLSSLELGDSALYFCASSVTGSTEAFFGQGTRLTVV.